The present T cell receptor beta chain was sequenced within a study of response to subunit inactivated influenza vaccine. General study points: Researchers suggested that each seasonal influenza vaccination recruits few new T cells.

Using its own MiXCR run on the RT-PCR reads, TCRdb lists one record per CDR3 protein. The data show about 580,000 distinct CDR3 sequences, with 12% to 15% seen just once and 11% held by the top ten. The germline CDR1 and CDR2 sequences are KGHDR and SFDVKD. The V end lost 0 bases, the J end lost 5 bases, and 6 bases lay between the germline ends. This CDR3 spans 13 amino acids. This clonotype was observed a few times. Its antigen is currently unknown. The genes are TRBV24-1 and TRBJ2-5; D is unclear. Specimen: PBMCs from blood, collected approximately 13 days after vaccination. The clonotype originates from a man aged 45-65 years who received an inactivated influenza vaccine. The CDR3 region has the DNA TGTGCCACCAGTGATTTGGACGGGGAGACCCAGTACTTC. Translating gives CATSDLDGETQYF.